The rows below give T cell receptor beta chains drawn from one sample of a study of blood T cell repertoires in COVID-19. Here immunoSEQ multiplex PCR was the method, and the copy in TCRdb shows in-frame clones only, minus some. The repertoire has around 100,000 clones, about 86% of them found once; the top ten carry approximately 2.5%. The sample consisted of PBMCs or T cells enriched from blood (not recorded which). These receptors originate from a woman aged 45-65 years who had recovered from COVID-19. Both conserved end residues are part of each CDR3. Fields, in order: CDR3 length, V gene, D gene, CDR3 protein. A D gene is named only where the DNA matches it firmly.

length: 14
V: TRBV10-3
D: .
CDR3: CATGPGGATNEQYF

length: 14
V: TRBV10-3
D: TRBD1
CDR3: CAINPGQGPRGCTF

length: 14
V: TRBV7-9
D: .
CDR3: CASSPDRMRYEQYF

length: 15
V: TRBV2
D: TRBD1
CDR3: CATRGPAGGKTEAFF

length: 16
V: TRBV18
D: .
CDR3: CASSPNSQTTGETQYF

length: 15
V: TRBV9
D: TRBD2
CDR3: CASSVGGGSSDTQYF

length: 15
V: TRBV6-6
D: TRBD1
CDR3: CASSYGTGENSPLHF

length: 19
V: TRBV9
D: TRBD2
CDR3: CASSVVGSGTSSGANVLTF

length: 16
V: TRBV6-4
D: TRBD2
CDR3: CASSDSAGGNTGELFF

length: 13
V: TRBV3-1/TRBV3-2
D: TRBD2
CDR3: CASSPETSGSQYF